This passage covers 10 T cell receptor beta chains from one sample sequenced in a study of control samples from healthy donors and cancer patients. Only in-frame clones appear in the TCRdb table, and some are missing; sequencing was by immunoSEQ multiplex PCR. The top ten clones hold 2.9% of a sample with some 65,000 clones, more than 80% of them seen once. The sequencing sample was made of PBMCs. These receptors all stem from a woman aged 45 to 65 with lung cancer.

The rearrangement links TRBV7-2 to TRBJ2-7; D may be TRBD1 or TRBD2 (6 bases each). Germline V gene lookup returns CDR1 SGHTA and CDR2 FQGNSA. Trimming cost V 0 bases and J 6 bases, with 18 bases left between them. This CDR3 region has 16 residues. CDR3 nucleotide sequence: TGTGCCAGCAGCTTAGCGCCGACGGGGGCAGGCACCGAGCAGTACTTC. This gives the protein CASSLAPTGAGTEQYF.

On this clone: At one end, the junction sequence differs from germline, possibly due to a read error. The V gene is TRBV11-3, the J gene TRBJ1-6; D not certain. Germline V gives CDR1 SGHNT, CDR2 YENEEA. The CDR3 has 13 residues. For the CDR3, the DNA is TGTGCCAACAGCAACCCTCAGGATTCACCCCTCCACTTT. Amino acid sequence: CANSNPQDSPLHF.

This clone came up a few times. The V gene is TRBV3-1 (or the pseudogene TRBV3-2), the J gene TRBJ2-5; D not resolved. Trimming took off 0 bases at V and 2 bases at J, with 13 bases between the two ends. Germline values: CDR1 LGHDT, CDR2 YNNKEL (reference sequence). The CDR3 has 16 residues. CDR3 in amino acids: CASSQEAIGFQETQYF. CDR3 DNA: TGTGCCAGCAGCCAAGAGGCAATAGGGTTTCAAGAGACCCAGTACTTC.

The chain has TRBV5-1 and TRBJ1-1; D is uncertain. The germline V gene encodes CDR1 SGHRS and CDR2 YFSETQ. The CDR3 runs to 13 residues. Trimming stripped 0 bases from V and 1 base from J, with 4 bases between. The CDR3 sequence: CASSLGENTEAFF. CDR3 coding DNA: TGCGCCAGCAGCTTGGGAGAGAACACTGAAGCTTTCTTT.

This clone was counted a single time. The J gene is TRBJ2-7, the V gene TRBV5-1; 10 bases line up with TRBD1. V shed 4 bases and J 5 bases; nucleotides not matched to a gene: 9. CDR1 is SGHRS and CDR2 is YFSETQ in the germline V gene. The CDR3 sequence is 15 residues long. DNA for the CDR3: TGCGCCAGCAGCACCGGGACAGGGGAAATAAACGAGCAGTACTTC. Translating it yields CASSTGTGEINEQYF.

This clone showed up just once. The chain recombines TRBV2 with TRBJ1-5, with 7 nucleotides matching TRBD1. Germline CDR1 and CDR2: SNHLY and FYNNEI. The V segment lost 6 bases and the J segment 4 bases; nucleotides outside the gene matches: 9. CDR3 size: 15 residues. The CDR3 region has the DNA TGTGCCAGCAGCCTTGGGACAGCCGAAAATCAGCCCCAGCATTTT. Its translation: CASSLGTAENQPQHF. Full variable domain (missing parts from reference TRBV2 and TRBJ1-5): EPEVTQTPSHQVTQMGQEVILRCVPISNHLYFYWYRQILGQKVEFLVSFYNNEISEKSEIFDDQFSVERPDGSNFTLKIRSTKLEDSAMYFCASSLGTAENQPQHFGDGTRLSIL.

This chain uses TRBV19 with TRBJ1-2; D possibly corresponds to TRBD1 (6 bases). V was trimmed by 4 bases and J by 0 bases, leaving 9 bases between them. This CDR3 contains 14 residues. Germline CDR1 and CDR2: LNHDA and SQIVND (reference sequence). DNA of the CDR3: TGTGCCAGTAGTAGAGGGGGGACTAACTATGGCTACACCTTC. Protein product: CASSRGGTNYGYTF.

With respect to this clone: Within the sample, other DNA sequences also encode this same CDR3. V is TRBV29-1 and J is TRBJ1-2; D ambiguous. This CDR3 spans 11 amino acids. CDR1 SQVTM and CDR2 ANQGSEA come from the germline V gene. Trimming took off 4 bases at V and 3 bases at J, with 6 bases between the two ends. CDR3 amino acids: CSVGGDYGYTF. As DNA, the CDR3 is TGCAGCGTTGGCGGCGACTATGGCTACACCTTC.

The chain joins TRBV14 to TRBJ1-6, with D tentatively TRBD1 (5 bases). The V gene lost 1 base and the J gene lost 10 bases, with 11 bases spanning the gap. The germline V gene encodes CDR1 SGHDN and CDR2 FVKESK. The CDR3 contains 14 residues. The CDR3 DNA is TGTGCCAGCAGCCAAGTGGGGGATCGATCACCCCTCCACTTT. It codes for CASSQVGDRSPLHF.

J is TRBJ1-1 and V is TRBV6-5; D uncertain. The ends were cut back, 1 base at V and 5 bases at J, with 5 bases in the middle. From germline, CDR1 is MNHEY and CDR2 SVGAGI. The CDR3 is 12 residues long. CDR3 sequence (DNA): TGTGCCAGCAGTTACTTAGGAACTGAAGCTTTCTTT. It yields the protein CASSYLGTEAFF.